This T cell receptor beta chain was found in a study of blood T cell repertoires in COVID-19. Across the study: Sites in the United States, Italy and Spain provided acute and convalescent COVID-19 samples. Sources were T cells, B-cell-depleted T cells, or PBMCs; the material itself was cDNA or gDNA.

The germline gives CDR1 LNHDA, CDR2 SQIVND (reference sequence). CDR3 length: 14 amino acids. V lost 1 base, J lost 7 bases, and 13 bases lay in between. Per the authors' pipeline: By means of reference gene primer amplification, nucleated cell counts were estimated. TCRdb's table, derived via immunoSEQ multiplex PCR, lists solely in-frame clones and lacks some. Clone size and the V and J calls come from that table; the DNA yielded D and trimming. This sample has approximately 150,000 clones; around four fifths occur once, and the top ten carry 11%. The J gene is TRBJ1-1, the V gene TRBV19, with D possibly being TRBD1 (6 bases). Sequenced material: peripheral blood. This TCR was recovered from a human donor in a cohort sampled during active COVID-19. Here the CDR3 reads CASSIAGGEVEAFF. The CDR3 DNA reads TGTGCCAGTAGTATAGCTGGGGGCGAGGTTGAAGCTTTCTTT.